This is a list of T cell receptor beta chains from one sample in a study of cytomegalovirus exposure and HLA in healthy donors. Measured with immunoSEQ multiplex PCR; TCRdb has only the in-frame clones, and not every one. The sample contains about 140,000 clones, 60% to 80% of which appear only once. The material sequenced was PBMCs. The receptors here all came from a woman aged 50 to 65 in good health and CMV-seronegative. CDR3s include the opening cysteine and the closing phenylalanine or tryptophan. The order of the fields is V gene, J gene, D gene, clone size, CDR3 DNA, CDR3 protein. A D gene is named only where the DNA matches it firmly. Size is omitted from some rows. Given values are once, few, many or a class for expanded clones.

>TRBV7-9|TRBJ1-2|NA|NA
TGTGCCAGCAGCCCCCGAGGTGGGTCTGGCTACACCTTC
CASSPRGGSGYTF
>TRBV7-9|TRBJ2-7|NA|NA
TGTGCCAGCAGCTTATCTCTCGAGCAGTACTTC
CASSLSLEQYF
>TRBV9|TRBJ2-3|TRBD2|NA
TGTGCCAGCAGCGTAGGGCGGGGGACAGATACGCAGTATTTT
CASSVGRGTDTQYF
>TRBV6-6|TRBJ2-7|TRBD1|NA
TGTGCCAGCAGTGCCCGGACAGGGGGGCACGAGCAGTACTTC
CASSARTGGHEQYF
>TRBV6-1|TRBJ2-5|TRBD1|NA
TGTGCCAGCACCCCGGGACAGGGGGAGACCCAGTACTTC
CASTPGQGETQYF
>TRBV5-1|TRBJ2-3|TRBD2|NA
TGCGCCAGCAGCTTGAACAGCGGGGGGGGAACTTATACAGATACGCAGTATTTT
CASSLNSGGGTYTDTQYF
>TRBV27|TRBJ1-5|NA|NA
TGTGCCAGCAGTTCCAGGGATTGGCAGCCCCAGCATTTT
CASSSRDWQPQHF
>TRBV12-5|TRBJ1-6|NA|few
TGTGCTAGTGGTTTGGCCATTGATTCACCCCTCCACTTT
CASGLAIDSPLHF
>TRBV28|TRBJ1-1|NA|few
TGTGCCAGCAGTTTACTGACTATCAGAGCCGAAGCTTTCTTT
CASSLLTIRAEAFF
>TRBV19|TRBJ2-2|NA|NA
TGTGCCAGTAGTATGGGGACACTTAACACCGGGGAGCTGTTTTTT
CASSMGTLNTGELFF
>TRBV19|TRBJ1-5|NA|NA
TGTGCCAGTAGAAGGGACATGTGGCAGCCCCAGCATTTT
CASRRDMWQPQHF
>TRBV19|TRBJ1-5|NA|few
TGTGCCAGTAGTTGGGGGGGTGTCGGCAATCAGCCCCAGCATTTT
CASSWGGVGNQPQHF
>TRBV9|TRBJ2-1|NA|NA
TGTGCCAGCAGCCAGGGTCCCAATGAGCAGTTCTTC
CASSQGPNEQFF
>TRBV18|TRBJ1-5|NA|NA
TGTGCCAGCTCACCACAGCCAAGGGACTTACTTGATAGCAATCAGCCCCAGCATTTT
CASSPQPRDLLDSNQPQHF
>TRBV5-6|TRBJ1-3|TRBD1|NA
TGTGCCAGCAGCCACCTCTGGGACAGGGTTGGAAACACCATATATTTT
CASSHLWDRVGNTIYF
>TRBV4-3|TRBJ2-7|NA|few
TGCGCCAGCAGCCAAGATTGGGGGCGCGACGAGCAGTACTTC
CASSQDWGRDEQYF
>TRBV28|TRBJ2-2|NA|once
TGTGCCAGCAGAAGGACAGCTAGGGGGGAGCTGTTTTTT
CASRRTARGELFF
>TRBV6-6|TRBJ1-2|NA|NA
TGTGCCAGCAGTGAGACAGGTCTTATCTATGGCTACACCTTC
CASSETGLIYGYTF
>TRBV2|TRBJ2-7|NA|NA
TGTGCCAGCAGTGTTGAAGTCCCCTCCTACGAGCAGTACTTC
CASSVEVPSYEQYF
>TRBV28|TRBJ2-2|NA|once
TGTGCCAGCAGTTCTCCGTCAGGGACCGGGGAGCTGTTTTTT
CASSSPSGTGELFF
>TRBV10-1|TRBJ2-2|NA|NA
TGCGCCAGCGTACACGGACAGATGAACACCGGGGAGCTGTTTTTT
CASVHGQMNTGELFF
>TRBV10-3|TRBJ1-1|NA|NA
TGTGCCACGGTAGTGAACACTGAAGCTTTCTTT
CATVVNTEAFF
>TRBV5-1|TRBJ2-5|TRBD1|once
TGCGCCAGCAGCTTGGATATACAGGGGGTGGGGGAGACCCAGTACTTC
CASSLDIQGVGETQYF
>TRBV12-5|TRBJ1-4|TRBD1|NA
TGTGCTAGTGGTTCTGGGACAGGGAAAAATGAAAAACTGTTTTTT
CASGSGTGKNEKLFF
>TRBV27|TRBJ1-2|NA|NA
TGTGCCAGCAGTTCCCAAGCGGGGGGACGTAATGGCTACACCTTC
CASSSQAGGRNGYTF
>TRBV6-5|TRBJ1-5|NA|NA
TGTGCCAGCAGGACAAATAGCAATCAGCCCCAGCATTTT
CASRTNSNQPQHF
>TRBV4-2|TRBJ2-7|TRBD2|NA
TGTGCCAGCAGCCAAAATCCGGGGGGTTGGACTAGCTACTACGAGCAGTACTTC
CASSQNPGGWTSYYEQYF
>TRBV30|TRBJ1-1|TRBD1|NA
TGTGCCTGGATTCAGGGGGCTGGAGCTTTCTTT
CAWIQGAGAFF
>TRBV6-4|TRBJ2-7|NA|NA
TGTGCCAGCAGGTCGTACGAGCAGTACTTC
CASRSYEQYF
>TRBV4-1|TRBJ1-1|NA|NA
TGCGCCAGCAGCCAAGATAAGGGGTGGAACACTGAAGCTTTCTTT
CASSQDKGWNTEAFF
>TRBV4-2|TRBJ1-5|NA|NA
TGTGCCAGCAGCCAAGAGTCGGCAGAGGTGAATCAGCCCCAGCATTTT
CASSQESAEVNQPQHF
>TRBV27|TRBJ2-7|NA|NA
TGTGCCAGCAGTTTCCCTGGTGGGGCCGAGCAGTACTTC
CASSFPGGAEQYF
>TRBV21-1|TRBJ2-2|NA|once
TGTGCCAGCAGCACCCGGGACAACGGAACCGGGGAGCTGTTTTTT
CASSTRDNGTGELFF
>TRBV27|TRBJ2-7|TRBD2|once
TGTGCCAGCAGTTATCGGAGGACTAGCGGCTACGAGCAGTACTTC
CASSYRRTSGYEQYF
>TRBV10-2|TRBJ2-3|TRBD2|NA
TGCGCCAGCAGTGAGGGGGGACTAGCGGGGGGGCGAGGTACAGATACGCAGTATTTT
CASSEGGLAGGRGTDTQYF
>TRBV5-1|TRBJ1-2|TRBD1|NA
TGCGCCAGCAGCCAAACAGGGGCCGGGTATGGCTACACCTTC
CASSQTGAGYGYTF
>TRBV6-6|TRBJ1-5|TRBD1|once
TGTGCCAGCGATCAGGGGGTTTTAAATCAGCCCCAGCATTTT
CASDQGVLNQPQHF
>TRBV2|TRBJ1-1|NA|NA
TGTGCCAGCAGTGAATGGCAGGGGCTAGAGAACACTGAAGCTTTCTTT
CASSEWQGLENTEAFF
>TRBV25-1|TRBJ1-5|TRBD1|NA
TGTGCCAGCAGTCGGACAGGGACCAATCAGCCCCAGCATTTT
CASSRTGTNQPQHF
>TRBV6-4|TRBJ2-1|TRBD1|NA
TGTGCCAGCAGTGACGGGACAGGCGGGAATGAGCAGTTCTTC
CASSDGTGGNEQFF
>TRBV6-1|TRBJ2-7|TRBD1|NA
TGTGCCAGCAGAGGGACAGGGAGTTACGAGCAGTACTTC
CASRGTGSYEQYF
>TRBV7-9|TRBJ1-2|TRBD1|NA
TGTGCCAGCAGCTTAAGCGGACAGGGGATTAACTATGGCTACACCTTC
CASSLSGQGINYGYTF
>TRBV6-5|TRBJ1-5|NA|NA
TGTGCCAGCAGTTACGGGGGTGGGGGGGCGGATCAGCCCCAGCATTTT
CASSYGGGGADQPQHF
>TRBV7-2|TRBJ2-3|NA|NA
TGTGCCAGCAGCTCCATCCTGCTTAGAGATACGCAGTATTTT
CASSSILLRDTQYF
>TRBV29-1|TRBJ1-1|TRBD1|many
TGCAGCGTTCAAAAGCAGGGGGCTGCCACTGAAGCTTTCTTT
CSVQKQGAATEAFF
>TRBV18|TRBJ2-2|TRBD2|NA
TGTGCCAGCTCATTAAGCGGGGGCCACGGGGAGCTGTTTTTT
CASSLSGGHGELFF
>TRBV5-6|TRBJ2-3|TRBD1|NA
TGTGCCAGCAGAAACCTCCAGGGGGCCGGTGCAGATACGCAGTATTTT
CASRNLQGAGADTQYF
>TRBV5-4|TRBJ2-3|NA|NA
TGTGCCAGCAGCTTGGCCCGGGAGGATACGCAGTATTTT
CASSLAREDTQYF
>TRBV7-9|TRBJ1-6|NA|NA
TGTGCCAGCAGCTTAGACGGTTTGGATTCACCCCTCCACTTT
CASSLDGLDSPLHF
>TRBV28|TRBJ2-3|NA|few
TGTGCCAGCAGTACTGTAATGGATACGCAGTATTTT
CASSTVMDTQYF
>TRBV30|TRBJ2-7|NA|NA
TGTGCCTGGAGTGTACCGGATGGCGGGCAGTACTTC
CAWSVPDGGQYF
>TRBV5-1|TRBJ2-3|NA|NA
TGCGCCAGCAGCCCAGGACAGGGAGGGGGACCCTGGCAGTATTTT
CASSPGQGGGPWQYF